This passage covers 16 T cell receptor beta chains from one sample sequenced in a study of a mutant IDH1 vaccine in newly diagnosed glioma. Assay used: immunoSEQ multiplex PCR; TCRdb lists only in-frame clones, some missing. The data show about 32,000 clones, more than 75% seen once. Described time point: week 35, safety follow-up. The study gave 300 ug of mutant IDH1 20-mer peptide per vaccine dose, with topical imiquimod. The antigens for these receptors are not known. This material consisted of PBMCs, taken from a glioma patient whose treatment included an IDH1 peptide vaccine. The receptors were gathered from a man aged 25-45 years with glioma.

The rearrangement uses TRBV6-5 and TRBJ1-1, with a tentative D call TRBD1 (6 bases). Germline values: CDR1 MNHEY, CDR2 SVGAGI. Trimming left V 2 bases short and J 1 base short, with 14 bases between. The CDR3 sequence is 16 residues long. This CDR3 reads CASSYLLDSPNTEAFF. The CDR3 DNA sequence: TGTGCCAGCAGTTACCTCCTGGACAGCCCGAACACTGAAGCTTTCTTT.

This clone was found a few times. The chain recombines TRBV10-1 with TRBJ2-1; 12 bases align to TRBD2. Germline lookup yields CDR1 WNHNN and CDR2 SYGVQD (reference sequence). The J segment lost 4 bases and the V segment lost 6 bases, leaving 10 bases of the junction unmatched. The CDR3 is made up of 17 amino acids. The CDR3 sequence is CASSISLAGGPYNEQFF. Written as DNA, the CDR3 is TGCGCCAGCAGCATAAGTCTAGCGGGAGGGCCTTACAATGAGCAGTTCTTC.

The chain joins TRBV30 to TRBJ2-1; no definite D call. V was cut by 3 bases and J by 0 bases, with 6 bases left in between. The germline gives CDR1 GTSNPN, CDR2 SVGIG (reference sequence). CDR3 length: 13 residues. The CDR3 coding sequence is TGTGCCTGGAGCGGAGCCTCCTACAATGAGCAGTTCTTC. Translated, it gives CAWSGASYNEQFF.

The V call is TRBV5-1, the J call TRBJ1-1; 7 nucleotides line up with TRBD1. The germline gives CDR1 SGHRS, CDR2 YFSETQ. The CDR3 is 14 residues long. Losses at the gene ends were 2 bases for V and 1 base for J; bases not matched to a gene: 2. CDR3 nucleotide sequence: TGCGCCAGCAGCTTCGACAGGGCGAACACTGAAGCTTTCTTT. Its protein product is CASSFDRANTEAFF.

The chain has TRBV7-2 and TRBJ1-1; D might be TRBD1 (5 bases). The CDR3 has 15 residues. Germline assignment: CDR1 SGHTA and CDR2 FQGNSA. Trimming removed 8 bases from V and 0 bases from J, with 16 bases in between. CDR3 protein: CASSEGQPMNTEAFF. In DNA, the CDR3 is TGTGCCAGCTCGGAGGGGCAGCCTATGAACACTGAAGCTTTCTTT.

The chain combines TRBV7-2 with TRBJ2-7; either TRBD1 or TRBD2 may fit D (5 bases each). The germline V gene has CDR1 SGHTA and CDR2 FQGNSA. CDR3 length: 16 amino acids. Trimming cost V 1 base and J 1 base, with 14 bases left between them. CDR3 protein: CASSLGWGSGSYEQYF. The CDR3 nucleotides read TGTGCCAGCAGCTTAGGTTGGGGGTCAGGGTCCTACGAGCAGTACTTC.

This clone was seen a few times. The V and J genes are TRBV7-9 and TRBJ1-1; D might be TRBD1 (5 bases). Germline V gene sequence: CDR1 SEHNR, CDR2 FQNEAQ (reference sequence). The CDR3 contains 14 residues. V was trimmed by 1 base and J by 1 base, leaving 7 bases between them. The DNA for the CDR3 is TGTGCCAGCAGCTTAGAGACAGCGAACACTGAAGCTTTCTTT. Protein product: CASSLETANTEAFF.

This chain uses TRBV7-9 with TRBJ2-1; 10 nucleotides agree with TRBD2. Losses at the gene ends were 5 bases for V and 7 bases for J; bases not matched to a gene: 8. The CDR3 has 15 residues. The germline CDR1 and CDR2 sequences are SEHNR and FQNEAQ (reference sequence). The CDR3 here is CASSPASGRVNEQFF. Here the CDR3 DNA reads TGTGCCAGCAGCCCGGCCAGCGGGAGGGTTAATGAGCAGTTCTTC.

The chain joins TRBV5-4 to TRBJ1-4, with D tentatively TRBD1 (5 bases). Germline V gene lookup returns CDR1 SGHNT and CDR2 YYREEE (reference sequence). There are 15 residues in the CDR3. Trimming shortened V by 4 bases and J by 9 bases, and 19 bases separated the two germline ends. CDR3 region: CASSAEPGLEKKLFF. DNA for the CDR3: TGTGCCAGCAGCGCAGAGCCGGGGCTAGAAAAAAAACTGTTTTTT.

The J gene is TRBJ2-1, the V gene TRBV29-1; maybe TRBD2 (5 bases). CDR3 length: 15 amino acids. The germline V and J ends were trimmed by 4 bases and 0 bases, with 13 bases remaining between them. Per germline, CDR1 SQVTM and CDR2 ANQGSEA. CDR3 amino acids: CSVGIGRSSYNEQFF. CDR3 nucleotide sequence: TGCAGCGTTGGGATAGGGAGAAGCTCCTACAATGAGCAGTTCTTC.

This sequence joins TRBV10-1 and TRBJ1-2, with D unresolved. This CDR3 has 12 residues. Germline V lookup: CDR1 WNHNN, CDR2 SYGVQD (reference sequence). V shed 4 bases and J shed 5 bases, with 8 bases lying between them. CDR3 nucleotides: TGCGCCAGCAGTGGTGGGAGTTATGGCTACACCTTC. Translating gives CASSGGSYGYTF.

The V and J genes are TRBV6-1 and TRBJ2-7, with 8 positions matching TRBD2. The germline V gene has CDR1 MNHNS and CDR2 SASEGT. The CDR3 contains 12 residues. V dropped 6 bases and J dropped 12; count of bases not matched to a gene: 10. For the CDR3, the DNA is TGTGCCAGCAGCGACGGGAGGGAAAGACGGTACTTC. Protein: CASSDGRERRYF.

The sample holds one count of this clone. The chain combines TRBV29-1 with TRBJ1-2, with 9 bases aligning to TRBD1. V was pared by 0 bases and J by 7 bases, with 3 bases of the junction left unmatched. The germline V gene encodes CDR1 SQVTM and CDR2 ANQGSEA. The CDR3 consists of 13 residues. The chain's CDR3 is CSVEEGQGGGYTF. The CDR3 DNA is TGCAGCGTTGAAGAGGGACAGGGAGGTGGCTACACCTTC.

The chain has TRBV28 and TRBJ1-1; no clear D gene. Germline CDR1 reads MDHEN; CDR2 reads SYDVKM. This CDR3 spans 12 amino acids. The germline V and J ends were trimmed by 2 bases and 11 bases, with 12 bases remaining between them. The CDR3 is CASSLSPGGAFF. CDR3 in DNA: TGTGCCAGCAGTTTAAGTCCTGGAGGGGCTTTCTTT.

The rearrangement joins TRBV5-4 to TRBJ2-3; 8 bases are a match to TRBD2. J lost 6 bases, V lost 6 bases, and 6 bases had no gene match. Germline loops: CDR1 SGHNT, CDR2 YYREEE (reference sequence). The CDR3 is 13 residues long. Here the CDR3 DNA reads TGTGCCAGCACCCCGGAGCGGGAGGATACGCAGTATTTT. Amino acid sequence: CASTPEREDTQYF.

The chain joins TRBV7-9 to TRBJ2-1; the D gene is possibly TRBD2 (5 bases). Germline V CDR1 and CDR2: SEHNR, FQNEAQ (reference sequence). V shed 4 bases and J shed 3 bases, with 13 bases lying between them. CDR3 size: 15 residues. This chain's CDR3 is CASSSGLRVYNEQFF. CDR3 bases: TGTGCCAGCAGCTCCGGACTGCGAGTCTACAATGAGCAGTTCTTC.